Listed below are T cell receptor beta chains from one sample, sequenced in a study of early T cells in non-severe SARS-CoV-2 infection. TCRdb itself ran the 5' RACE reads through MiXCR, one entry per CDR3 protein. Among roughly 61,000 distinct CDR3 sequences listed, roughly a tenth were seen once. The sequenced sample was whole blood. The receptors derive from an adult who was a healthcare worker with PCR-confirmed SARS-CoV-2 infection or an uninfected control (not recorded which). CDR3s include the opening cysteine and the closing phenylalanine or tryptophan. D genes are given only for firm matches. For some rows the clone size is stated as once, few or many, or as a class when expanded; others skip it.

TRBV18	many	TRBJ2-1	NA	TGTGCCAGCTCACCACCGTCGGGTGAGCAGTTCTTC	CASSPPSGEQFF
TRBV28	NA	TRBJ2-3	NA	TGTGCCAGCAGGATACTAGGGAAAGATACGCGGTATTTT	CASRILGKDTRYF
TRBV12-3/TRBV12-4	many	TRBJ2-1	NA	TGTGCCAGCAGCTGGGGACCATCTGGCCCCTACAATGAGCAGTTCTTC	CASSWGPSGPYNEQFF
TRBV12-3/TRBV12-4	many	TRBJ1-4	NA	TGTGCCAGCAGTCCCAGCCCCTGGGGAAAACTGTTTTTT	CASSPSPWGKLFF
TRBV5-4	many	TRBJ2-3	NA	TGTGCCAGCAGCCATGATGGAGGGGGCGGAGATACGCAGTATTTT	CASSHDGGGGDTQYF
TRBV5-4	few	TRBJ2-5	TRBD2	TGTGCCAGCAGCTTATCACTAGCGGAAGAGACCCAGTACTTC	CASSLSLAEETQYF
TRBV7-8	few	TRBJ2-3	NA	TGTGCCAGCAGCCCTCAGCCTAGCACAGATACGCAGTATTTT	CASSPQPSTDTQYF
TRBV28	many	TRBJ1-5	NA	TGTGCCAGCAGCATGAGAGGGTATAGTGGCAATCAGCCCCAGCATTTT	CASSMRGYSGNQPQHF
TRBV20-1	many	TRBJ2-7	NA	TGCAGTGCCAGAGGGTGGGTCATGGGCTACGAGCAGTACTTC	CSARGWVMGYEQYF
TRBV3-1	many	TRBJ2-7	TRBD2	TGTGCCAGCAGCCGGGCTAGCGGTTACGAGCAGTACTTC	CASSRASGYEQYF
TRBV7-8	many	TRBJ2-5	NA	TGTGCCAGCAGCCCAATGGGGGGAGGTTATTGGGAGACCCAGTACTTC	CASSPMGGGYWETQYF
TRBV15	many	TRBJ1-4	NA	TGTGCCACCAGCCGAAAGACGGGGGGCGCGGGAAAACTGTTTTTT	CATSRKTGGAGKLFF
TRBV6-1	many	TRBJ2-7	TRBD1	TGTGCCAGCAGTGAAGGGACAGGGTCCTACGAGCAGTACTTC	CASSEGTGSYEQYF
TRBV7-2	NA	TRBJ2-7	NA	TGTGCCAGCAGCTTAGGCTTCGGACTCTTTTACGAGCAGTACTTC	CASSLGFGLFYEQYF
TRBV11-3	few	TRBJ1-1	NA	TGTGCCAGCAGCGAAGAGGGCGAGACTGAAGCTTTCTTT	CASSEEGETEAFF
TRBV9	NA	TRBJ2-1	NA	TGTGCCAGCAGCGTAGACAGGGACTCCTACAATGAGCAGTTCTTC	CASSVDRDSYNEQFF
TRBV20-1	many	TRBJ2-2	TRBD2	TGCAGTGCTGTTAGCGGGCCGAACACCGGGGAGCTGTTTTTT	CSAVSGPNTGELFF
TRBV20-1	few	TRBJ1-2	TRBD1	TGCAGTGCTAGGCCTTCGGACAGGGAAAGTGGCTACACCTTC	CSARPSDRESGYTF
TRBV27	NA	TRBJ2-3	NA	TGTGCCAGCAGTTTGGGTGGACCCACAGATACGCAGTATTTT	CASSLGGPTDTQYF
TRBV18	NA	TRBJ2-7	TRBD1	TGTGCCAGCTCGCTCCACAGGGGAACCTACGAGCAGTACTTC	CASSLHRGTYEQYF
TRBV19	NA	TRBJ2-3	NA	TGTGCCAGTAGTCCCTCTCGAGATACGCAGTATTTT	CASSPSRDTQYF
TRBV29-1	many	TRBJ2-1	NA	TGCAGCGTTGAAGAATTCGACGCGAGCTCCTACAATGAGCAGTTCTTC	CSVEEFDASSYNEQFF
TRBV7-2	many	TRBJ2-3	TRBD2	TGTGCCAGCAGCTTCTCCGGGACTAGCGCAGATACGCAGTATTTT	CASSFSGTSADTQYF
TRBV5-1	many	TRBJ2-7	TRBD1	TGCGCCAGCAGCTTGGAAGGGACAGACGTCTCCTACGAGCAGTACTTC	CASSLEGTDVSYEQYF
TRBV29-1	few	TRBJ1-2	TRBD1	TGCAGCGTTGACCTATCTTCCGGCGGAGGGGGCCGGTATGGCTACACCTTC	CSVDLSSGGGGRYGYTF
TRBV29-1	NA	TRBJ2-3	NA	TGCAGCGTGACTAGCACAGATACGCAGTATTTT	CSVTSTDTQYF
TRBV9	NA	TRBJ2-7	TRBD1	TGTGCCAGCAGCTTACAGGGGTCGTTTAGCTACGAGCAGTACTTC	CASSLQGSFSYEQYF
TRBV11-2	few	TRBJ2-7	TRBD2	TGTGCCAGCAGCGTTGGACTAGCGGGGAGGGAGTACTTC	CASSVGLAGREYF
TRBV12-3/TRBV12-4	many	TRBJ2-3	NA	TGTGCCAGCAGTTTAGCGGGCGGTCTAATGGGGGATACGCAGTATTTT	CASSLAGGLMGDTQYF
TRBV5-1	NA	TRBJ2-3	NA	TGCGCCAGCAGCGCGGTATGGGGGGATACGCAGTATTTT	CASSAVWGDTQYF
TRBV11-2	many	TRBJ1-1	NA	TGTGCCAGCAGCTCCCCACCAATAAACACTGAAGCTTTCTTT	CASSSPPINTEAFF
TRBV7-6	few	TRBJ2-7	NA	TGTGCCAGCAGCTTTAGTCCATCAGGTCCCTACGAGCAGTACTTC	CASSFSPSGPYEQYF
TRBV11-3	NA	TRBJ2-5	TRBD2	TGTGCCAGCAGCGAGACTAGCGGTGCGGGAGAGACCCAGTACTTC	CASSETSGAGETQYF
TRBV7-9	NA	TRBJ2-3	NA	TGTGCCAGCAGCCCCCGGGTCAGCACAGATACGCAGTATTTT	CASSPRVSTDTQYF
TRBV29-1	many	TRBJ1-2	NA	TGCAGCGTTGAAGGGCAGGGGAATGGCTACACCTTC	CSVEGQGNGYTF
TRBV20-1	once	TRBJ2-7	NA	TGCAGTGCTGCAGAGTCCGTCTACGAGCAGTACTTC	CSAAESVYEQYF
TRBV6-2/TRBV6-3	many	TRBJ2-7	TRBD2	TGTGCCAGCAGCGCATGGACTAGCGGGAAGAAAGAGCAGTACTTC	CASSAWTSGKKEQYF
TRBV3-1	NA	TRBJ2-3	TRBD2	TGTGCCAGCAGCCAAGAGAGGCTAGCGGGAGCTGGAGATACGCAGTATTTT	CASSQERLAGAGDTQYF
TRBV3-1	few	TRBJ2-5	NA	TGTGCCAGCAGCCACTTAGGACCCGAAGAGACCCAGTACTTC	CASSHLGPEETQYF
TRBV20-1	many	TRBJ2-4	NA	TGCAGTGCTAGAGGCCACCTAGCCAAAAACATTCAGTACTTC	CSARGHLAKNIQYF
TRBV4-3	many	TRBJ1-1	TRBD1	TGCGCCAGCAGCCAACTGACAGGGGCCACTGAAGCTTTCTTT	CASSQLTGATEAFF
TRBV5-6	many	TRBJ2-5	TRBD2	TGTGCCAGCAGCCGGCTAGCGGGAACCCGAGAGACCCAGTACTTC	CASSRLAGTRETQYF
TRBV29-1	many	TRBJ2-1	NA	TGCAGCGTTGAAGATCCCGGGAGAAGCTCCTACAATGAGCAGTTCTTC	CSVEDPGRSSYNEQFF
TRBV29-1	many	TRBJ1-2	NA	TGCAGCGTTGAAGATCGCGCAGGGTATGGCTACACCTTC	CSVEDRAGYGYTF
TRBV20-1	many	TRBJ2-1	NA	TGCAGTGCTGAGTCCTACAATGAGCAGTTCTTC	CSAESYNEQFF